The present entry profiles one TCR beta chain with its context. This CDR3 comprises 13 residues. Per germline, CDR1 MNHEY and CDR2 SVGEGT. Trimming removed 4 bases from V and 3 bases from J, with 10 bases in between. These data belong to a study of blood T cell repertoires in COVID-19. Study information: Samples representing acute and convalescent COVID-19 were sourced from the United States, Italy and Spain.

In the original analysis: Scientists estimated how many nucleated cells there were by amplifying reference gene primers. Method: immunoSEQ multiplex PCR; TCRdb's copy keeps in-frame clones and lacks some. Clonal size and the V and J genes are those of that table, whereas D and trimming came from the DNA. In the table there are around 130,000 clones, approximately 90% of which are singletons. The clonotype comes from a man between 65 and 79 years old with active COVID-19. The material sequenced was peripheral blood. The genes are TRBV6-2 or TRBV6-3 and TRBJ2-7; a weak D match, TRBD2 (5 bases). CDR3 residues: CASSSEAYYEQYF. In DNA, the CDR3 is TGTGCCAGCAGTTCGGAGGCCTACTACGAGCAGTACTTC.